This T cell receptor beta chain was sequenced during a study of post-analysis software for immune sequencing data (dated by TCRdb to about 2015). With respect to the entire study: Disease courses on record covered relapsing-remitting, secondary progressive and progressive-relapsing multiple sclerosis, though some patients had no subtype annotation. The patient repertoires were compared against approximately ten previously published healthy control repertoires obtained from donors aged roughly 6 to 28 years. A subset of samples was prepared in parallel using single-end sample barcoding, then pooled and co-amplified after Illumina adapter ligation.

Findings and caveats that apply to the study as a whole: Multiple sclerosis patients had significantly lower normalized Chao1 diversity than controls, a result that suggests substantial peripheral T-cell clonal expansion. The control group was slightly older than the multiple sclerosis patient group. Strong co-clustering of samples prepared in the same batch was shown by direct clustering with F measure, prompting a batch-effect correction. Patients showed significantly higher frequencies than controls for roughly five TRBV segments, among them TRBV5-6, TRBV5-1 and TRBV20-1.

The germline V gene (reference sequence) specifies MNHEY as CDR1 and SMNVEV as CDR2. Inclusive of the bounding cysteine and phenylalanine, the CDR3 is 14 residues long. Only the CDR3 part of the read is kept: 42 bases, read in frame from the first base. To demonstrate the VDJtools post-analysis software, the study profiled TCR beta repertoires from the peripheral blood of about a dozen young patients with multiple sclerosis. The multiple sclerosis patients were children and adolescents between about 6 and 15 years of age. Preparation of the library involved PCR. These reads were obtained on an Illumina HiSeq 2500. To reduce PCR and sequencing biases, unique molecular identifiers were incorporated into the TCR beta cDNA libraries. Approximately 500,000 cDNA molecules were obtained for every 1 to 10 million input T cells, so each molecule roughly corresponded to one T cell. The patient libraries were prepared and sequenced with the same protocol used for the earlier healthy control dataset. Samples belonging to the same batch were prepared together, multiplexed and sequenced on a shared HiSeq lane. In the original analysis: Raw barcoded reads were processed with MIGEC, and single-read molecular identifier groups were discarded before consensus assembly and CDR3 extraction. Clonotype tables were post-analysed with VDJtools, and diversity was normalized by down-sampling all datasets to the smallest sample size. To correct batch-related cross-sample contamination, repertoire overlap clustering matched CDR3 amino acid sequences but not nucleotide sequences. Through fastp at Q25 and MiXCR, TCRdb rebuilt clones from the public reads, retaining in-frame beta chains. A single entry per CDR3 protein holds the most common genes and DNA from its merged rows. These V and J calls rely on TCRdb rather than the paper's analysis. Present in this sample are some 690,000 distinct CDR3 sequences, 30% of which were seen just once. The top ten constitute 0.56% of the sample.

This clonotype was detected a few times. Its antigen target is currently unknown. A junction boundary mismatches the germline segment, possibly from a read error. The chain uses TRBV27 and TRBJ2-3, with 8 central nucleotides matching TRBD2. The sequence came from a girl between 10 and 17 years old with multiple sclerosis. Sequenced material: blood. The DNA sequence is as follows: TGTGTCAGCAGGGAGGGACTAGTAGGCTTTTTGCAGTATTTT. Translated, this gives CVSREGLVGFLQYF.